This T cell receptor beta chain was captured by sequencing in a study of blood T cell repertoires in COVID-19. Whole-study context: Samples of COVID-19 (acute and convalescent) were obtained from the United States, Italy and Spain. Nucleic acid was either cDNA or gDNA, and it came from T cells, B-cell-depleted T cells, or PBMCs.

As to this clone: Additional DNA sequences in this sample encode the identical CDR3.

In the original processing: Estimation of nucleated cell counts was performed using reference gene primer amplification. Here immunoSEQ multiplex PCR was the method, and the copy in TCRdb shows in-frame clones only, minus some. The D gene and trimming were derived from the DNA, and the V and J assignments and clone size from that table. This table holds 80,000 to 85,000 clones, 84% found once. CDR3 length equals 13 residues. Trimming pared 7 bases from V and 4 bases from J, leaving 13 bases between. Sequencing was done on a sample of peripheral blood. This chain uses TRBV12-3 or TRBV12-4 with TRBJ1-2, with D perhaps TRBD1 (5 bases). The TCR comes from a human donor in a cohort sampled during active COVID-19. The CDR3 coding sequence is TGTGCCAGCACTCCCGACAGCCTCTATGGCTACACCTTC. It yields the protein CASTPDSLYGYTF.